These 13 T cell receptor beta chains share one sample of origin, sequenced in a study of blood T cell repertoires in COVID-19. Some clones are missing from TCRdb's copy, which holds only in-frame ones; the method was immunoSEQ multiplex PCR. The sample records about 480,000 clones, approximately 87% being singletons. The material sequenced was PBMCs or T cells enriched from blood (not recorded which). These receptors originate from a woman aged 40 to 49 who had recovered from COVID-19.

The V gene is TRBV30, the J gene TRBJ2-3, with 13 bases aligning to TRBD2. The germline CDR1 and CDR2 sequences are GTSNPN and SVGIG (reference sequence). This CDR3 is built from 18 residues. V lost 0 bases, J lost 2 bases, and 8 bases stayed unmatched. The CDR3 loop is CAWSVRLAGGMNTDTQYF. CDR3 sequence (DNA): TGTGCCTGGAGTGTAAGACTAGCGGGAGGTATGAACACAGATACGCAGTATTTT.

The genes are TRBV7-8 and TRBJ2-7, with 10 bases matching TRBD2. The V gene end was trimmed by 2 bases and the J gene end by 6 bases; junction bases not matched to a gene: 4. This CDR3 comprises 14 residues. The V gene's germline CDR1 is SGHVS and CDR2 FQNEAQ. The CDR3 DNA sequence: TGTGCCAGCAGCTTATCGGGACTAGCGTTCGAGCAGTACTTC. Translating gives CASSLSGLAFEQYF.

This rearrangement joins TRBV14 to TRBJ2-5; D is unclear. The CDR3 sequence is 14 residues long. The germline V and J ends were trimmed by 5 bases and 2 bases, with 12 bases remaining between them. Looked up from germline, CDR1 is SGHDN and CDR2 is FVKESK. CDR3 DNA sequence: TGTGCCAGCAGCTCTCTTGGGCTGCAAGAGACCCAGTACTTC. Protein sequence: CASSSLGLQETQYF.

The J gene is TRBJ2-5, the V gene TRBV3-1 (or the pseudogene TRBV3-2); possible D gene TRBD2, 6 bases. This CDR3 comprises 13 residues. The ends were cut back, 1 base at V and 11 bases at J, with 14 bases in the middle. Looked up from germline, CDR1 is LGHDT and CDR2 is YNNKEL (reference sequence). The DNA for the CDR3 is TGTGCCAGCAGCCAAGGGGGGGTGAGGAATCAGTACTTC. Protein product: CASSQGGVRNQYF.

The chain links TRBV7-2 to TRBJ2-1, with TRBD1 matching 10 bases. The CDR3 runs 16 residues. The V gene's germline CDR1 is SGHTA and CDR2 FQGNSA. J gave up 5 bases and V 3 bases, and 7 bases lay outside the gene matches. DNA for the CDR3: TGTGCCAGCAGCTTGCTCGGGACAGGGGTTGACAATGAGCAGTTCTTC. Protein product: CASSLLGTGVDNEQFF.

The chain uses TRBV18 and TRBJ1-2; D is unclear. From germline, CDR1 is KGHSH and CDR2 LQKENI. This CDR3 contains 17 residues. Deletions cut 1 base from V and 4 bases from J, with 19 bases between. The CDR3 here is CASSPQGGPFPFYGYTF. The CDR3 bases are TGTGCCAGCTCACCACAGGGAGGACCATTTCCTTTCTATGGCTACACCTTC.

The table lists this clone with a count of one. The chain uses TRBV9 and TRBJ1-2, with D possibly being TRBD1 (5 bases). Germline loops: CDR1 SGDLS, CDR2 YYNGEE. This CDR3 has 14 residues. V was shortened by 2 bases and J by 6 bases, with 14 bases between the two germline ends. The CDR3, as DNA: TGTGCCAGCAGCGTGGGAGGGGCGACTAATGGCTACACCTTC. It is translated as CASSVGGATNGYTF.

The chain uses TRBV5-1 and TRBJ2-1, with D possibly being TRBD2 (5 bases). The CDR3 runs 16 residues. V dropped 1 base and J dropped 3 bases, with 14 bases sitting between them. The germline V gene has CDR1 SGHRS and CDR2 YFSETQ. The CDR3: CASSLNGAELYNEQFF. CDR3 coding DNA: TGCGCCAGCAGCTTGAACGGAGCGGAGCTCTACAATGAGCAGTTCTTC.

V usage is TRBV2 and J usage is TRBJ2-1; 15 nucleotides agree with TRBD2. Germline CDR1 SNHLY, CDR2 FYNNEI. The length of the CDR3 is 17 residues. The V gene end was trimmed by 8 bases and the J gene end by 0 bases; junction bases not matched to a gene: 5. CDR3 residues: CASEGLAGGSSYNEQFF. The CDR3 region has the DNA TGTGCCAGCGAAGGACTAGCGGGGGGGAGCTCCTACAATGAGCAGTTCTTC.

The chain combines TRBV7-2 with TRBJ1-1, with D possibly matching TRBD1 (6 bases). Germline CDR1 is SGHTA and CDR2 is FQGNSA. Deletions cut 3 bases from V and 3 bases from J, with 14 bases between. The CDR3 runs 15 residues. As DNA, the CDR3 is TGTGCCAGCAGCTTTTTCAGGGGAGCGGACACTGAAGCTTTCTTT. Amino acid sequence: CASSFFRGADTEAFF. Supplemented by reference TRBV7-2 and TRBJ1-1, the full variable domain reads GAGVSQSPSNKVTEKGKDVELRCDPISGHTALYWYRQSLGQGLEFLIYFQGNSAPDKSGLPSDRFSAERTGGSVSTLTIQRTQQEDSAVYLCASSFFRGADTEAFFGQGTRLTVV.

DNA of the CDR3: TGTGCCAGCAGTTTATCCCACGGGGCTGAAGCTTTCTTT. Its protein is CASSLSHGAEAFF. This chain joins TRBV27 and TRBJ1-1; D is undetermined. The germline V gene has CDR1 MNHEY and CDR2 SMNVEV (reference sequence). The CDR3 runs to 13 residues. Trimming cost V 0 bases and J 6 bases, with 8 bases left between them.

This chain's CDR3 is CASSAQTTGEGYTF. The CDR3 DNA reads TGTGCCAGCAGCGCCCAAACCACAGGGGAAGGCTACACCTTC. The chain joins TRBV11-3 to TRBJ1-2; 7 nucleotides line up with TRBD1. The germline gives CDR1 SGHNT, CDR2 YENEEA. CDR3 size: 14 residues. The V segment lost 5 bases and the J segment 8 bases; nucleotides outside the gene matches: 11.

This clone is a singleton in its sample. This rearrangement joins TRBV29-1 to TRBJ2-5; 8 bases are a match to TRBD2. From germline, CDR1 is SQVTM and CDR2 ANQGSEA. The CDR3 runs 15 residues. The trim removed 8 bases at V and 2 bases at J, leaving 13 bases unmatched. For the CDR3, the DNA is TGCAGCCCTCATGGGGGTGGCGGGGGGCAAGAGACCCAGTACTTC. It codes for CSPHGGGGGQETQYF. Using reference TRBV29-1 and TRBJ2-5 for the parts outside the CDR3, the full variable domain is SAVISQKPSRDICQRGTSLTIQCQVDSQVTMMFWYRQQPGQSLTLIATANQGSEATYESGFVIDKFPISRPNLTFSTLTVSNMSPEDSSIYLCSPHGGGGGQETQYFGPGTRLLVL.